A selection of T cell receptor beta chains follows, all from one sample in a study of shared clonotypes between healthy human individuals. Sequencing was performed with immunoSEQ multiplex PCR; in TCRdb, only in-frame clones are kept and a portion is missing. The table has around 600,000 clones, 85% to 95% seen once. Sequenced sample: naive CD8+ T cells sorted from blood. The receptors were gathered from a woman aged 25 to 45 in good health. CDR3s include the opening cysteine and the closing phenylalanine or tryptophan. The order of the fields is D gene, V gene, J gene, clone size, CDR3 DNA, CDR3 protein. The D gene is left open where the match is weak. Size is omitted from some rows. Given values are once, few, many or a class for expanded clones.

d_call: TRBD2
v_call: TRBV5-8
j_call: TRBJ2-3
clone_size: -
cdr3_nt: TGTGCCAGCAGCACGACTAGCGGGGAGGCAGATACGCAGTATTTT
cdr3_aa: CASSTTSGEADTQYF

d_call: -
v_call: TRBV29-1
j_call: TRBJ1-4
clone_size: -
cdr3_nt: TGCAGCGGGACAGTTAATGAAAAACTGTTTTTT
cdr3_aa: CSGTVNEKLFF

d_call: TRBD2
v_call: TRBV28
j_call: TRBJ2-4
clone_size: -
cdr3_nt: TGTGCCAGCAGTCCGTGGACTAGCCTGGCCAAAAACATTCAGTACTTC
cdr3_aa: CASSPWTSLAKNIQYF

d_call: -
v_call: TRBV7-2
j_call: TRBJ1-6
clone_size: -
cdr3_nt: TGTGCCAGCAGCTTACAGGGCCCCCGGTCACCCCTCCACTTT
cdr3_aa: CASSLQGPRSPLHF

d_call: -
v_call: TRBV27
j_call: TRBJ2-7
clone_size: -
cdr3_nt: TGTGCCAGAATCCACGAGCAGTACTTC
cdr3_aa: CARIHEQYF

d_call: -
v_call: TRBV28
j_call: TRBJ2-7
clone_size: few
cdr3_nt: TGTGCCAGCAGTTTCTCCTACGAGCAGTACTTC
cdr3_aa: CASSFSYEQYF

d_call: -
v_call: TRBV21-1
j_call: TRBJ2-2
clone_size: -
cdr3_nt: TGTGCCAGCAGCAGGTATAGCGGGAGGGCCGGGGAGCTGTTTTTT
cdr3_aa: CASSRYSGRAGELFF

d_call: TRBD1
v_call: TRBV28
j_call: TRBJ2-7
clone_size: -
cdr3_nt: TGTGCCAGCAGTTGGGCAGGGGGCAACGAGCAGTACTTC
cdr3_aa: CASSWAGGNEQYF

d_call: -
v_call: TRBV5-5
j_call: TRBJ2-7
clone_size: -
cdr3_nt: TGTGCCAGCAGCTTGGTGCAGAGCTACGAGCAGTACTTC
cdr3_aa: CASSLVQSYEQYF

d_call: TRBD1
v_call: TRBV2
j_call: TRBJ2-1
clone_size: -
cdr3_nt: TGTGCCAGCGGGGACAGGGAGAATGAGCAGTTCTTC
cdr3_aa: CASGDRENEQFF

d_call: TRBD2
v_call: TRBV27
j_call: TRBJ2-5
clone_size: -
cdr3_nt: TGTGCCAGCAGTTCTCCGGGACTAGCTGCCGAGCGGGGGGAGACCCAGTACTTC
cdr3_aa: CASSSPGLAAERGETQYF

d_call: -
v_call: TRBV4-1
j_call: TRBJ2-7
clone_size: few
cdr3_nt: TGCGCCAGCAGCCAAGTCCGGGGTGACGAGCAGTACTTC
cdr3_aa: CASSQVRGDEQYF